The rows below give T cell receptor beta chains drawn from one sample of a study of shared clonotypes between healthy human individuals. TCRdb's copy holds only in-frame clones and misses some; the assay was immunoSEQ multiplex PCR. The sample includes 550,000 to 800,000 clones, 90% seen only once; the top ten take about 34%. The specimen was memory CD8+ T cells from PBMCs. Source of these receptors: a man aged 18 to 30 in good health. Some clones in this sample may be carry-over from other donors' samples. Each CDR3 is given with its conserved first and last residue.

length | J | V | CDR3
15 | TRBJ1-1 | TRBV7-9 | CASSLVEGGVTEAFF
15 | TRBJ2-5 | TRBV27 | CASSLQVQGRETQYF
12 | TRBJ2-2 | TRBV7-9 | CASSLGVGELFF
14 | TRBJ2-1 | TRBV28 | CASSFTNGNSEQFF
12 | TRBJ2-7 | TRBV19 | CATTGTAYEQYF
13 | TRBJ2-2 | TRBV6-5 | CASSPVGAGELFF
15 | TRBJ2-2 | TRBV5-1 | CASSLHVRGTGELFF
15 | TRBJ2-5 | TRBV7-2 | CASSQREGSLETQYF
15 | TRBJ1-3 | TRBV10-3 | CAITIDSWGGNTIYF
19 | TRBJ2-1 | TRBV11-2 | CASSLDSVWSLISYNEQFF
13 | TRBJ2-7 | TRBV2 | CASSEGPIYEQYF
12 | TRBJ1-5 | TRBV7-9 | CASSWGDQPQHF
16 | TRBJ2-3 | TRBV9 | CASSVELAGGDGTQYF
13 | TRBJ1-5 | TRBV6-4 | CASSRDGNQPQHF
18 | TRBJ2-2 | TRBV7-9 | CASSSLAGSLLGTGELFF
15 | TRBJ1-2 | TRBV11-2 | CATHFIRGRDYGYTF
17 | TRBJ2-1 | TRBV28 | CASSYNLRDRTYNEQFF
18 | TRBJ2-2 | TRBV7-7 | CASSPKIKTGGAAGELFF
11 | TRBJ2-3 | TRBV27 | CASTAVNTQYF
15 | TRBJ2-7 | TRBV6-6 | CASSYALGVSYEQYF
15 | TRBJ1-3 | TRBV7-9 | CASSPRTGYRNTIYF
19 | TRBJ2-1 | TRBV19 | CASTEGRTGFATLYNEQFF
13 | TRBJ1-1 | TRBV9 | CASSVGAGGEAFF
14 | TRBJ2-1 | TRBV27 | CASSLNRAADEQFF
17 | TRBJ2-3 | TRBV27 | CASSRGRTGGRTDTQYF
12 | TRBJ2-3 | TRBV9 | CASSAATDTQYF
16 | TRBJ2-1 | TRBV5-1 | CASSGRLAGTYNEQFF
11 | TRBJ2-5 | TRBV7-8 | CASSRRETQYF
14 | TRBJ2-2 | TRBV15 | CATSYIPNTGELFF
15 | TRBJ2-3 | TRBV6-6 | CASSRSTRAKDTQYF
14 | TRBJ2-7 | TRBV9 | CASSPSWWAYEQYF
15 | TRBJ1-1 | TRBV6-5 | CASSYSGTENTEAFF
15 | TRBJ1-1 | TRBV27 | CASSLSRGAPLETFF
15 | TRBJ2-1 | TRBV7-9 | CASSLRRGQENEQFF
16 | TRBJ2-5 | TRBV28 | CASSQGLAARQETQYF
16 | TRBJ2-1 | TRBV4-1 | CASRPFSGSSYNEQFF
11 | TRBJ1-2 | TRBV15 | CATSSLYGYTF
14 | TRBJ1-5 | TRBV5-1 | CASSPNPRSAPQHF
14 | TRBJ1-3 | TRBV5-4 | CASSSRALGNTIYF
17 | TRBJ2-2 | TRBV4-3 | CASSQYPDREVPGELFF
14 | TRBJ1-2 | TRBV27 | CASSSITGNHGYTF
18 | TRBJ2-2 | TRBV5-4 | CASSYPGGLGADTGELFF
13 | TRBJ2-3 | TRBV27 | CASSPFQADTQYF
14 | TRBJ2-7 | TRBV6-5 | CASRPRTGSYEQYF
14 | TRBJ1-5 | TRBV6-6 | CASSYLVTGVPQHF
15 | TRBJ2-1 | TRBV5-1 | CASSFGAKTVNEQFF
14 | TRBJ2-7 | TRBV9 | CASSGGDTYYEQYF
15 | TRBJ2-7 | TRBV27 | CASSSIKGERNEQYF
15 | TRBJ1-6 | TRBV5-4 | CASSPPTGKASPLHF